A single sample gave rise to the 19 T cell receptor beta chains below, sequenced in a study of T cells in narcolepsy. Sequencing was performed with immunoSEQ multiplex PCR; in TCRdb, only in-frame clones are kept and a portion is missing. The data hold 26,000 or so clones, with around 86% observed a single time. What was sequenced was CD45RA- memory CD4+ T cells from PBMCs. These receptors came from a human donor with narcolepsy.

The chain recombines TRBV18 with TRBJ1-1; the D is unclear. CDR3 size: 15 residues. CDR1 and CDR2 from the germline V gene are KGHSH and LQKENI. Between the trimmed V and J ends, which lost 0 bases and 1 base, there was a span of 9 bases. In DNA, the CDR3 is TGTGCCAGCTCACCACCTGGACGGACGAACACTGAAGCTTTCTTT. This translates into CASSPPGRTNTEAFF. The full variable domain, its missing parts supplied by reference TRBV18 and TRBJ1-1, is NAGVMQNPRHLVRRRGQEARLRCSPMKGHSHVYWYRQLPEEGLKFMVYLQKENIIDESGMPKERFSAEFPKEGPSILRIQQVVRGDSAAYFCASSPPGRTNTEAFFGQGTRLTVV.

The chain links TRBV21-1 to TRBJ1-3. TRBV21-1 represents a pseudogene. There are 13 residues in the CDR3. For the CDR3, the DNA is TGTGCCAGCAGCCCTGGGGACGGAGACACCATATATTTT. Residues: CASSPGDGDTIYF.

The V call is TRBV6-1, the J call TRBJ1-2; TRBD1 matches 9 bases. V lost 5 bases and J lost 6; bases outside the gene matches: 7. The germline gives CDR1 MNHNS, CDR2 SASEGT. This CDR3 spans 14 amino acids. The DNA of the CDR3 is TGTGCCAGCAGTCGGGACAGGGATGGGCATGGCTACACCTTC. Its translation: CASSRDRDGHGYTF.

J is TRBJ2-1 and V is TRBV9, with D hard to call. From germline, CDR1 is SGDLS and CDR2 YYNGEE. CDR3 length: 15 amino acids. The V end lost 0 bases, the J end lost 3 bases, and 10 bases lay between the germline ends. CDR3 sequence reads: CASSVGSGYYNEQFF. The CDR3 DNA is TGTGCCAGCAGCGTAGGTTCTGGCTACTACAATGAGCAGTTCTTC.

This clone has a single count. The rearrangement uses TRBV5-1 and TRBJ2-5; D is undetermined. The CDR3 extends over 15 amino acids. The ends were cut back, 4 bases at V and 5 bases at J, with 18 bases in the middle. Germline assignment: CDR1 SGHRS and CDR2 YFSETQ. The CDR3 protein is CASSLASSLRETQYF. The CDR3 DNA is TGCGCCAGCAGCCTGGCGTCCTCGCTGCGGGAGACCCAGTACTTC. The full variable domain, with the rest looked up from reference TRBV5-1 and TRBJ2-5, is KAGVTQTPRYLIKTRGQQVTLSCSPISGHRSVSWYQQTPGQGLQFLFEYFSETQRNKGNFPGRFSGRQFSNSRSEMNVSTLELGDSALYLCASSLASSLRETQYFGPGTRLLVL.

V gene TRBV5-1 combines with J gene TRBJ1-2; a possible D gene is TRBD1 (5 bases). Germline V gene sequence: CDR1 SGHRS, CDR2 YFSETQ. This CDR3 region has 12 residues. Trimming took 2 bases from V and 5 from J, leaving 7 bases between them. CDR3 nucleotide sequence: TGCGCCAGCAGCTTCGAGGGGTATGGCTACACCTTC. This sequence encodes CASSFEGYGYTF.

The chain combines TRBV5-1 with TRBJ1-1; D not certain. Trimming left V 3 bases short and J 1 base short, with 10 bases between. Germline V gene sequence: CDR1 SGHRS, CDR2 YFSETQ. CDR3 length: 14 residues. The CDR3 sequence: CASSYGPANTEAFF. CDR3 nucleotide sequence: TGCGCCAGCAGCTATGGGCCAGCGAACACTGAAGCTTTCTTT.

The rearrangement links TRBV27 to TRBJ1-6; D remains ambiguous. Germline values: CDR1 MNHEY, CDR2 SMNVEV (reference sequence). This CDR3 region has 14 residues. The germline V and J ends were trimmed by 5 bases and 0 bases, with 5 bases remaining between them. The CDR3 reads CASSQSSYNSPLHF. The CDR3, as DNA: TGTGCCAGCAGTCAGAGCTCCTATAATTCACCCCTCCACTTT.

This clone was detected only once. The chain employs TRBV9 and TRBJ2-1; 15 nucleotides align to TRBD2. CDR1 and CDR2 (germline): SGDLS, YYNGEE. Trimming removed 4 bases from V and 7 bases from J; junction bases left unmatched: 9. This CDR3 has 17 amino acids. Here the CDR3 reads CASSPGLAGGPGNEQFF. CDR3 DNA: TGTGCCAGCAGCCCTGGACTAGCGGGGGGGCCTGGGAATGAGCAGTTCTTC.

The chain employs TRBV25-1 and TRBJ1-6; D gene ambiguous. This CDR3 contains 15 residues. Trimming stripped 3 bases from V and 6 bases from J, with 12 bases between. CDR1 and CDR2 from the germline V gene are MGHDK and SYGVNS. The CDR3 protein is CASSEVRLPNSPLHF. The CDR3 region has the DNA TGTGCCAGCAGTGAGGTCAGGTTACCTAATTCACCCCTCCACTTT.

The chain is built from TRBV11-2 and TRBJ2-2, with D possibly TRBD2 on 6 matching bases. Per germline, CDR1 SGHAT and CDR2 FQNNGV. Trimming took off 5 bases at V and 0 bases at J, with 10 bases between the two ends. This CDR3 comprises 15 residues. CDR3 nucleotide sequence: TGTGCCAGCAGCCTGCGGGGAACGAACACCGGGGAGCTGTTTTTT. Translating gives CASSLRGTNTGELFF.

CDR3 DNA: TGTGCCAGCAGTGACGGGACAGGGGAAAAACTGTTTTTT. Its protein product is CASSDGTGEKLFF. The V call is TRBV2, the J call TRBJ1-4; 9 bases agree with TRBD1. CDR1 is SNHLY, CDR2 FYNNEI, per germline. J was trimmed by 8 bases and V by 3 bases; bases with no gene match: 1. There are 13 residues in the CDR3. The variable domain in full, completed from reference TRBV2 and TRBJ1-4, reads EPEVTQTPSHQVTQMGQEVILRCVPISNHLYFYWYRQILGQKVEFLVSFYNNEISEKSEIFDDQFSVERPDGSNFTLKIRSTKLEDSAMYFCASSDGTGEKLFFGSGTQLSVL.

J is TRBJ1-2 and V is TRBV11-2, with D uncertain. The CDR3 consists of 15 residues. Trimming stripped 4 bases from V and 0 bases from J, with 12 bases between. CDR1 and CDR2 from the germline V gene are SGHAT and FQNNGV. The CDR3 DNA is TGTGCCAGCAGCTCCCCGCTGAGTCCTAACTATGGCTACACCTTC. Its translation: CASSSPLSPNYGYTF.

This chain connects TRBV5-4 to TRBJ1-5; possibly TRBD1 for D (5 bases). V was pared by 5 bases and J by 2 bases, with 17 bases between. Per the germline V gene, CDR1 is SGHNT and CDR2 is YYREEE (reference sequence). The CDR3 has 16 amino acids. CDR3 bases: TGTGCCAGCAGTTTTGACAGCCGCTGTTGCAATCAGCCCCAGCATTTT. Encoded protein: CASSFDSRCCNQPQHF.

V and J are TRBV4-2 and TRBJ1-5, with 10 bases that match TRBD1. The germline CDR1 and CDR2 sequences are LGHNA and YNFKEQ. Trimming cost V 3 bases and J 1 base; bases outside gene matches: 12. The CDR3 is 19 residues long. CDR3 bases: TGTGCCAGCAGCCAGCGAGTGGGGGGACAGGGGATAAGCAATCAGCCCCAGCATTTT. Amino acids: CASSQRVGGQGISNQPQHF.

This chain connects TRBV11-2 to TRBJ2-7; D is tentatively TRBD1 or TRBD2 (5 bases each). The length of the CDR3 is 14 residues. V lost 3 bases and J 3 bases, leaving 12 bases between the germline ends. Germline V gene sequence: CDR1 SGHAT, CDR2 FQNNGV. The CDR3 here is CASSLGVGHYEQYF. CDR3 DNA: TGTGCCAGCAGCTTGGGGGTAGGGCACTACGAGCAGTACTTC.

V is TRBV19 and J is TRBJ1-4; TRBD1 matches 7 bases. CDR1 is LNHDA, CDR2 SQIVND, per germline (reference sequence). The CDR3 consists of 14 residues. V shed 10 bases, J shed 0 bases, and the junction held 5 bases outside the gene matches. The CDR3 spells CATRDRTTNEKLFF. The CDR3 DNA sequence: TGTGCCACTCGGGACAGAACAACTAATGAAAAACTGTTTTTT. The complete variable domain, with remaining parts taken from reference TRBV19 and TRBJ1-4, reads DGGITQSPKYLFRKEGQNVTLSCEQNLNHDAMYWYRQDPGQGLRLIYYSQIVNDFQKGDIAEGYSVSREKKESFPLTVTSAQKNPTAFYLCATRDRTTNEKLFFGSGTQLSVL.

This chain links TRBV5-5 with TRBJ2-5; 7 nucleotides align to TRBD2. Losses at the gene ends were 4 bases for V and 3 bases for J; bases not matched to a gene: 9. The germline V gene encodes CDR1 SGHKS and CDR2 YYEKEE (reference sequence). CDR3 length: 15 amino acids. The CDR3 nucleotides are TGTGCCAGCAGCCGAAGCGGGACCGCAAAAGAGACCCAGTACTTC. Translated, it gives CASSRSGTAKETQYF.

This clone was observed a single time. This chain uses TRBV5-6 with TRBJ2-3; perhaps TRBD2 as D (6 bases). Germline V gives CDR1 SGHDT, CDR2 YYEEEE. Trimming removed 1 base at V and 4 bases at J, with 16 bases between. This CDR3 is 16 amino acids long. The CDR3 loop is CASSLRFGGGSDTQYF. CDR3 nucleotide sequence: TGTGCCAGCAGCTTGCGTTTCGGGGGTGGGTCAGATACGCAGTATTTT. The full variable domain, completed using reference TRBV5-6 and TRBJ2-3, is DAGVTQSPTHLIKTRGQQVTLRCSPKSGHDTVSWYQQALGQGPQFIFQYYEEEERQRGNFPDRFSGHQFPNYSSELNVNALLLGDSALYLCASSLRFGGGSDTQYFGPGTRLTVL.